Below, 6 T cell receptor beta chains from the same sample are listed, as sequenced in a study of T cells in Graves' hyperthyroidism and ophthalmopathy. Amplification targeted TCR beta CDR3 regions from RNA transcripts. Using the HTBI primer set, a first-round RT-PCR was run on the TCR CDR3. TCRdb re-derived calls from the multiplex PCR reads in MiXCR, one entry per CDR3 protein. The sample consists of hundreds of thousands of distinct CDR3 sequences, less than 25% of them appearing once. Material for sequencing was blood. Every receptor here comes from a man in his thirties or forties with Graves' ophthalmopathy.

The CDR3 bases are TGTGCCAGTCGAACAAGGGAGCGGGAGGACGGCTACACCTTC. As protein: CASRTREREDGYTF. The rearrangement links TRBV19 to TRBJ1-2; D gene ambiguous. CDR3 size: 14 residues. V gave up 8 bases and J gave up 8 bases, with 21 bases separating them. Germline V gives CDR1 LNHDA, CDR2 SQIVND (reference sequence). The full variable domain, in which reference TRBV19 and TRBJ1-2 provide the parts outside the CDR3, is DGGITQSPKYLFRKEGQNVTLSCEQNLNHDAMYWYRQDPGQGLRLIYYSQIVNDFQKGDIAEGYSVSREKKESFPLTVTSAQKNPTAFYLCASRTREREDGYTFGSGTRLTVV.

In its sample, this clonotype was seen many times. V is TRBV27 and J is TRBJ1-1; 7 bases line up with TRBD1. V lost 8 bases and J lost 3; bases outside the gene matches: 9. The CDR3 is made up of 14 amino acids. Germline CDR1 reads MNHEY; CDR2 reads SMNVEV (reference sequence). CDR3 protein: CASGDSGFYTEAFF. In DNA, the CDR3 is TGTGCCAGCGGGGACAGCGGATTTTACACTGAAGCTTTCTTT.

This clonotype turned up a few times. The V call is TRBV3-1, the J call TRBJ1-6, with 7 bases aligning to TRBD1. The CDR3 has 14 amino acids. Germline-derived CDR1 and CDR2 are LGHDT and YNNKEL (reference sequence). V dropped 7 bases and J dropped 4; count of bases not matched to a gene: 4. CDR3 nucleotides: TGTGCCAGCACCCAGGGGGGTTATAATTCACCCCTCCACTTT. It translates to CASTQGGYNSPLHF.

Many counts were recorded for this clonotype. The genes are TRBV6-1 and TRBJ2-7; D possibly uses TRBD1 or TRBD2 (6 bases each). The germline V gene encodes CDR1 MNHNS and CDR2 SASEGT. The CDR3 covers 13 residues. V dropped 7 bases and J dropped 3 bases, with 13 bases sitting between them. The CDR3 spells CASNKGGGYEQYF. In DNA form, the CDR3 reads TGTGCCAGCAACAAGGGGGGAGGCTACGAGCAGTACTTC.

A word on this clonotype: A read error may produce the germline difference seen at one junction end. The CDR3 sequence: CAGSYLQGKRNEQFF. The CDR3 bases are TGTGCCGGCAGTTACCTACAGGGGAAACGCAATGAGCAGTTCTTC. The genes are TRBV6-2 or TRBV6-3 and TRBJ2-1, with 7 bases aligning to TRBD1. Per the germline V gene, CDR1 is MNHEY and CDR2 is SVGEGT. This CDR3 has 15 amino acids.

This clonotype was observed a few times. The J gene is TRBJ2-7, the V gene TRBV6-6; 12 nucleotides agree with TRBD2. The CDR3 is 14 amino acids. Germline V lookup: CDR1 MNHNY, CDR2 SVGAGI (reference sequence). J lost 6 bases, V lost 2 bases, and 2 bases had no gene match. This chain's CDR3 is CASSYASGRAEQYF. In DNA, the CDR3 is TGTGCCAGCAGTTACGCTAGCGGGAGGGCCGAGCAGTACTTC.